This entry features one TCR beta chain sequence. Trimming took 7 bases from V and 4 from J; bases not matched to a gene: 8. Germline V gene data show CDR1 as SGDLS and CDR2 as YYNGEE. The CDR3 covers 13 residues. This sample is drawn from a study of blood T cell repertoires in COVID-19. Turning to the study itself: Donors in the United States, Italy and Spain gave samples during acute or convalescent COVID-19. Sample material is recorded as cDNA or gDNA derived from T cells, B-cell-depleted T cells, or PBMCs.

In the original processing: Estimation of nucleated cell counts relied on the amplification of reference gene primers. Assay used: immunoSEQ multiplex PCR; TCRdb lists only in-frame clones, some missing. V, J and clone size are taken as reported in that table, and D and trimming were inferred from the DNA itself. This table holds fewer than 200,000 clones, around 82% found once. Sequencing input: peripheral blood. The rearrangement links TRBV9 to TRBJ2-7; 7 bases align to TRBD2. The TCR was taken from a man aged 65 to 85 with active or convalescent COVID-19. The CDR3 protein is CASGGRAVYEQYF. In DNA, the CDR3 is TGTGCCAGCGGGGGGAGGGCCGTTTACGAGCAGTACTTC. Full variable domain (remainder filled in from reference TRBV9 and TRBJ2-7): DSGVTQTPKHLITATGQRVTLRCSPRSGDLSVYWYQQSLDQGLQFLIQYYNGEERAKGNILERFSAQQFPDLHSELNLSSLELGDSALYFCASGGRAVYEQYFGPGTRLTVT.